The text below deals with one T cell receptor beta chain. Its target is unknown. The PCR ran on 60 Vbeta and 13 Jbeta primers. Sequenced by immunoSEQ multiplex PCR; TCRdb stores in-frame clones only, minus some. The sample has more than 95,000 clones, 60% to 85% seen once. These data come from a study of cytomegalovirus exposure and HLA in healthy donors. Trimming removed 0 bases at V and 8 bases at J, with 9 bases between. In germline, CDR1 is SGHRS, CDR2 YFSETQ. The CDR3 consists of 13 residues. Study-wide findings and caveats: A later analysis linked a missense DCLRE1C variant to TCR beta V- and J-gene trimming.

Donors showed nominal health when sampled, although they likely had unrecorded immune exposures. This TCR was recovered from a woman aged 18-30 years in good health and CMV-seropositive. The genes are TRBV5-1 and TRBJ2-1; D call uncertain. Sequences were obtained from PBMCs. As DNA, the CDR3 is TGCGCCAGCAGCTTGGTCTCTACCGATGAGCAGTTCTTC. It specifies CASSLVSTDEQFF.